The 8 T cell receptor beta chains listed next were all sequenced from one sample in a study of T cells after yellow fever vaccination. TCRdb itself ran the 5' RACE reads through MiXCR, one entry per CDR3 protein. The table lists over 150,000 distinct CDR3 sequences, approximately 6.2% of them singletons, with about 2.8% in the top ten. This sample comprised CD4+ T cells sorted from PBMCs, obtained on the day of the first yellow fever vaccination. Every receptor here comes from a man younger than 35 who received the YFV17D yellow fever vaccine.

This clonotype was found a few times. This rearrangement joins TRBV4-1 to TRBJ2-3; TRBD2 matches 7 bases. This CDR3 is built from 16 residues. V was clipped by 0 bases and J by 0 bases; unmatched bases: 3. Per the germline V gene, CDR1 is MGHRA and CDR2 is YSYEKL. The CDR3 reads CASSQEGGDSTDTQYF. The CDR3 DNA sequence: TGCGCCAGCAGCCAAGAGGGAGGGGATAGCACAGATACGCAGTATTTT.

This clonotype was seen many times. V usage is TRBV15 and J usage is TRBJ2-3; TRBD2 is a possible D gene (7 bases). This CDR3 has 13 residues. V dropped 0 bases and J dropped 11 bases, with 12 bases sitting between them. Germline CDR1 reads LNHNV; CDR2 reads YYDKDF (reference sequence). For the CDR3, the DNA is TGTGCCACCAGCAGAGATCCGGGGGGCTTGCAGTATTTT. It codes for CATSRDPGGLQYF.

This rearrangement joins TRBV5-4 to TRBJ2-2; D tentatively reads TRBD1 or TRBD2 (5 bases each). Germline V lookup: CDR1 SGHNT, CDR2 YYREEE (reference sequence). This CDR3 contains 17 residues. Trimming cost V 0 bases and J 4 bases, with 16 bases left between them. This CDR3 is CASSLAGLQGVTGELFF. The CDR3 DNA sequence: TGTGCCAGCAGCTTGGCCGGACTCCAGGGTGTCACCGGGGAGCTGTTTTTT.

The CDR3 DNA reads TGTGCCTGGAGTGTACGGGGGTATACCACAGATACGCAGTATTTT. Protein product: CAWSVRGYTTDTQYF. The rearrangement joins TRBV30 to TRBJ2-3, with TRBD2 as a possible D gene (6 bases). The CDR3 runs 15 residues. The germline gives CDR1 GTSNPN, CDR2 SVGIG (reference sequence). V was pared by 0 bases and J by 2 bases, with 12 bases between.

This clonotype has ten or more counts. The chain has TRBV6-5 and TRBJ1-1; no clear D. This CDR3 has 14 amino acids. Germline V lookup: CDR1 MNHEY, CDR2 SVGAGI. V gave up 7 bases and J gave up 2 bases, with 14 bases separating them. CDR3: CASNTPPYNTEAFF. The DNA of the CDR3 is TGTGCCAGCAATACCCCTCCATATAACACTGAAGCTTTCTTT.

Ten or more counts support this clonotype. The chain has TRBV12-3 or TRBV12-4 and TRBJ2-1; maybe TRBD2 (6 bases). The CDR3 spans 15 residues. The V end lost 3 bases, the J end lost 15 bases, and 24 bases lay between the germline ends. The CDR3 DNA reads as TGTGCCAGCAGTTTGTACACCCCATCGACTAGGTATGGGTTCTTC. Translating it yields CASSLYTPSTRYGFF.

The table lists this clonotype with a few counts. The rearrangement uses TRBV18 and TRBJ2-5, with D possibly matching TRBD2 (6 bases). Trimming took off 2 bases at V and 3 bases at J, with 7 bases between the two ends. The CDR3 sequence is 13 residues long. Germline V gives CDR1 KGHSH, CDR2 LQKENI. The CDR3 DNA reads TGTGCCAGCTCACCATGGGGGGAAGAGACCCAGTACTTC. Translating it yields CASSPWGEETQYF.

This clonotype was recorded at least ten times. The chain employs TRBV7-2 and TRBJ2-2; D perhaps matches TRBD1 (5 bases). V was shortened by 6 bases and J by 6 bases, with 14 bases between the two germline ends. This CDR3 comprises 14 residues. CDR1 is SGHTA, CDR2 FQGNSA, per germline. DNA for the CDR3: TGTGCCAGCAGTCGGTCAGGGAAGTCCGGGGAGCTGTTTTTT. This gives the protein CASSRSGKSGELFF.